The 21 T cell receptor beta chains below all came from one sample that was sequenced in a study of blood T cell repertoires in COVID-19 (dated by TCRdb to 2018 to 2020). The library was generated by the immunoSEQ multiplex PCR assay. TCRdb mirrors the immuneACCESS table, restricted to in-frame sequences. Some clones are absent from its copies; in checked studies, under half trace to an unresolved V gene, and the reason for the others is unknown. Here the sample has about 170,000 clones; about 83% occur a single time. Around 3.6% of the sample is taken by the ten largest. Sequenced sample: PBMCs or T cells enriched from blood (not recorded which). These receptors originate from a woman aged 45-60 years in a cohort exposed to, infected with or recovered from COVID-19 (not recorded which).

The J gene is TRBJ1-2, the V gene TRBV4-1; 10 positions agree with TRBD1. With V trimmed by 2 bases and J by 8 bases, 11 bases remained unmatched. In germline, CDR1 is MGHRA, CDR2 YSYEKL. The CDR3 runs to 16 residues. In nucleotides, the CDR3 is TGCGCCAGCAGCCAACCCCGGGACAGGGGCGTGGGGGGCTACACCTTC. The encoded protein is CASSQPRDRGVGGYTF.

The V and J genes are TRBV10-2 and TRBJ1-5; tentative D call: TRBD1 (6 bases). The length of the CDR3 is 15 residues. Between the trimmed V and J ends, which lost 7 bases and 0 bases, there was a span of 13 bases. From germline, CDR1 is WSHSY and CDR2 SAAADI. The CDR3 is CASMGGGLSNQPQHF. CDR3 coding DNA: TGCGCCAGCATGGGAGGGGGACTTAGCAATCAGCCCCAGCATTTT.

The chain couples TRBV28 to TRBJ1-5, with TRBD1 as a possible D gene (5 bases). Germline loops: CDR1 MDHEN, CDR2 SYDVKM. This CDR3 has 15 residues. Between the trimmed V and J ends, which lost 8 bases and 9 bases, there was a span of 23 bases. CDR3 in amino acids: CASQVSDSNSRPQHF. CDR3 coding DNA: TGTGCCAGCCAGGTTTCCGACAGTAATTCTCGGCCCCAGCATTTT.

CDR3 nucleotides: TGTGCCAGCAGCCCAGGACAGGGAGGTCAGCCCCAGCATTTT. Translation gives CASSPGQGGQPQHF. The genes are TRBV6-5 and TRBJ1-5, with 8 positions matching TRBD1. Unmatched junction bases numbered 7, after V lost 6 bases and J lost 6 bases. The CDR3 length is 14 residues. Germline V lookup: CDR1 MNHEY, CDR2 SVGAGI.

The rearrangement uses TRBV28 and TRBJ2-3; TRBD2 is a possible D gene (6 bases). V was shortened by 4 bases and J by 3 bases, with 17 bases between the two germline ends. From germline, CDR1 is MDHEN and CDR2 SYDVKM. The CDR3 is 16 amino acids. The CDR3 loop is CASSWSLAELTDTQYF. CDR3 DNA sequence: TGTGCCAGCAGTTGGTCTTTAGCGGAACTGACAGATACGCAGTATTTT.

The chain couples TRBV3-1 (or the pseudogene TRBV3-2) to TRBJ1-5; maybe TRBD1 (6 bases). Trimming left V 1 base short and J 5 bases short, with 9 bases between. The V gene's germline CDR1 is LGHDT and CDR2 YNNKEL (reference sequence). This CDR3 spans 14 amino acids. The CDR3 region has the DNA TGTGCCAGCAGCCAAGCGACAGGCGATCAGCCCCAGCATTTT. This gives the protein CASSQATGDQPQHF.

This clone was counted once. The chain carries TRBV6-1 and TRBJ2-7; 7 nucleotides align to TRBD2. Germline lookup yields CDR1 MNHNS and CDR2 SASEGT. The CDR3 contains 15 residues. The V gene end was trimmed by 0 bases and the J gene end by 2 bases; junction bases not matched to a gene: 4. The chain's CDR3 is CASSEAGGTTYEQYF. In DNA form, the CDR3 reads TGTGCCAGCAGTGAAGCCGGGGGGACCACCTACGAGCAGTACTTC.

The V gene is TRBV2, the J gene TRBJ2-7; tentative D call: TRBD1 (5 bases). Looked up from germline, CDR1 is SNHLY and CDR2 is FYNNEI. This CDR3 has 15 residues. Between the trimmed V and J ends, which lost 6 bases and 2 bases, there was a span of 17 bases. DNA for the CDR3: TGTGCCAGCAGCACCAGGACATCCCGCACCTACGAGCAGTACTTC. Amino acids: CASSTRTSRTYEQYF. Filled out from reference TRBV2 and TRBJ2-7, the complete variable domain reads EPEVTQTPSHQVTQMGQEVILRCVPISNHLYFYWYRQILGQKVEFLVSFYNNEISEKSEIFDDQFSVERPDGSNFTLKIRSTKLEDSAMYFCASSTRTSRTYEQYFGPGTRLTVT.

The chain is built from TRBV28 and TRBJ1-2; 7 nucleotides line up with TRBD1. Germline V gene lookup returns CDR1 MDHEN and CDR2 SYDVKM. The CDR3 extends over 14 amino acids. V shed 6 bases and J 8 bases; nucleotides not matched to a gene: 12. The CDR3 coding sequence is TGTGCCAGCAGCCCGTATGACAGGGTTAACGGCTACACCTTC. It is translated as CASSPYDRVNGYTF.

V and J are TRBV3-1 (or the pseudogene TRBV3-2) and TRBJ2-1; 8 bases line up with TRBD2. The CDR3 length is 16 residues. Germline V gives CDR1 LGHDT, CDR2 YNNKEL (reference sequence). V was clipped by 2 bases and J by 4 bases; unmatched bases: 7. CDR3 DNA sequence: TGTGCCAGCAGCCAATTTAGGACTAGCAGTTACAATGAGCAGTTCTTC. Translated: CASSQFRTSSYNEQFF.

The chain links TRBV4-2 to TRBJ2-6; possible D gene TRBD1, 5 bases. The CDR3 totals 16 residues. V shed 4 bases and J shed 2 bases, with 12 bases lying between them. Germline V CDR1 and CDR2: LGHNA, YNFKEQ. The CDR3 region has the DNA TGTGCCAGCAGCCGAAATCCGGACACTGGGGCCAACGTCCTGACTTTC. Amino acid sequence: CASSRNPDTGANVLTF.

This sequence joins TRBV18 and TRBJ2-1; 16 bases line up with TRBD2. The J segment lost 8 bases and the V segment lost 0 bases, leaving 1 base of the junction unmatched. The CDR3 sequence is 16 residues long. CDR1 KGHSH and CDR2 LQKENI come from the germline V gene. In nucleotides, the CDR3 is TGTGCCAGCTCACCACCGGGACTAGCGGGGGGGGATGAGCAGTTCTTC. Protein: CASSPPGLAGGDEQFF.

About this clone: The missing conserved phenylalanine or tryptophan at the end of this CDR3 makes a read error likely. Because the CDR3's place on the DNA is in doubt, the DNA is left out and the CDR3 is given as listed by TCRdb. The chain employs TRBV6-1 and TRBJ1-1. The germline gives CDR1 MNHNS, CDR2 SASEGT. The CDR3 has 11 residues if both end residues are counted. CDR3 amino acids: CASSEPTPWSV.

The chain links TRBV7-2 to TRBJ2-2; the D gene is possibly TRBD1 (5 bases). Trimming removed 6 bases at V and 1 base at J, with 12 bases between. CDR1 SGHTA and CDR2 FQGNSA come from the germline V gene. There are 15 residues in the CDR3. CDR3 nucleotides: TGTGCCAGCAGACCTGATACAGGGAACACCGGGGAGCTGTTTTTT. Amino acids: CASRPDTGNTGELFF.

The J gene is TRBJ2-5, the V gene TRBV15; D ambiguous. V was shortened by 1 base and J by 0 bases, with 6 bases between the two germline ends. Germline CDR1 LNHNV, CDR2 YYDKDF (reference sequence). This CDR3 has 14 amino acids. The CDR3 spells CATSRGVDQETQYF. In nucleotides, the CDR3 is TGTGCCACCAGCAGAGGTGTAGACCAAGAGACCCAGTACTTC.

This chain links TRBV3-1 (or the pseudogene TRBV3-2) with TRBJ1-4, with D unresolved. The ends were cut back, 1 base at V and 8 bases at J, with 11 bases in the middle. The CDR3 has 14 residues. In germline, CDR1 is LGHDT, CDR2 YNNKEL (reference sequence). This CDR3 is CASSQAPQSEKLFF. CDR3 DNA: TGTGCCAGCAGCCAAGCCCCCCAAAGCGAAAAACTGTTTTTT.

The chain combines TRBV3-1 (or the pseudogene TRBV3-2) with TRBJ2-7, with TRBD1 as a possible D gene (6 bases). The ends were cut back, 4 bases at V and 7 bases at J, with 14 bases in the middle. The CDR3 totals 13 residues. Germline CDR1 reads LGHDT; CDR2 reads YNNKEL (reference sequence). In DNA form, the CDR3 reads TGTGCCAGCAGCCTACGCAGGGGTGGGGAGCAGTACTTC. Translated: CASSLRRGGEQYF.

This clone was observed a handful of times. The rearrangement joins TRBV19 to TRBJ1-5, with 9 nucleotides matching TRBD1. CDR1 and CDR2 from the germline V gene are LNHDA and SQIVND (reference sequence). The CDR3 sequence is 15 residues long. V shed 5 bases, J shed 6 bases, and the junction held 8 bases outside the gene matches. The CDR3 DNA reads as TGTGCCAGTAGTTCGGACAGGGGTTTTGGTCAGCCCCAGCATTTT. Amino acids: CASSSDRGFGQPQHF.

This rearrangement joins TRBV4-2 to TRBJ1-4; TRBD1 is a possible D gene (6 bases). The CDR3 consists of 15 residues. Germline values: CDR1 LGHNA, CDR2 YNFKEQ. Trimming shortened V by 4 bases and J by 7 bases, and 16 bases separated the two germline ends. CDR3 bases: TGTGCCAGCAGCCCCGCGATGACAGGATTTGAAAAACTGTTTTTT. It codes for CASSPAMTGFEKLFF.

The V and J genes are TRBV3-1 (or the pseudogene TRBV3-2) and TRBJ1-6; perhaps TRBD1 as D (5 bases). The V end was cut by 2 bases, the J end by 7 bases, with 12 bases between. The CDR3 sequence is 15 residues long. Germline V CDR1 and CDR2: LGHDT, YNNKEL (reference sequence). This chain's CDR3 is CASSQFGGGNSPLHF. The DNA for the CDR3 is TGTGCCAGCAGCCAATTCGGGGGAGGAAATTCACCCCTCCACTTT.

The chain joins TRBV12-5 to TRBJ2-1, with D unresolved. Germline lookup yields CDR1 LGHNT and CDR2 FRNRAP. V was clipped by 6 bases and J by 4 bases, with 4 bases between them. The CDR3 spans 11 residues. The CDR3 loop is CASGSYNEQFF. CDR3 DNA: TGTGCTAGTGGCTCTTACAATGAGCAGTTCTTC.